Shown below are 15 T cell receptor beta chains from a single sample sequenced in a study of T cell responses to AZD1222 COVID-19 vaccine. The assay was immunoSEQ multiplex PCR, and TCRdb's table has in-frame clones only and misses some. In the table there are about 150,000 clones, approximately 85% of which are singletons. The sequencing here drew on peripheral blood, taken 28 days after the second dose of the MenACWY control vaccine. These receptors originate from an adult who received the MenACWY meningococcal vaccine as a control.

The chain recombines TRBV2 with TRBJ2-3; 7 nucleotides align to TRBD1. The ends lost 7 bases at V and 0 bases at J; junction bases unmatched: 4. This CDR3 contains 14 residues. CDR1 SNHLY and CDR2 FYNNEI come from the germline V gene. The CDR3 DNA follows: TGTGCCAGCACCCCAGGGGGTAGCACAGATACGCAGTATTTT. Encoded protein: CASTPGGSTDTQYF.

This chain joins TRBV6-4 and TRBJ1-2, with 10 nucleotides matching TRBD1. This CDR3 has 13 amino acids. Trimming cost V 5 bases and J 7 bases; bases outside gene matches: 4. Germline V CDR1 and CDR2: MRHNA, SNTAGT. The CDR3 protein is CASSSTGGSGYTF. The CDR3 DNA reads as TGTGCCAGCAGTTCGACAGGGGGCTCTGGCTACACCTTC.

J is TRBJ1-1 and V is TRBV16; tentative D call: TRBD1 (5 bases). Germline V CDR1 and CDR2: KGHSY, FQNENV. The CDR3 consists of 16 residues. Trimming left V 1 base short and J 10 bases short, with 22 bases between. The CDR3 DNA reads TGTGCCAGCAGCCAATTCATGAGCGGGGCCGAGAGAGGAGCTTTCTTT. This sequence encodes CASSQFMSGAERGAFF.

The chain combines TRBV29-1 with TRBJ1-2, with TRBD1 matching 10 bases. This CDR3 is 14 amino acids long. Germline CDR1 and CDR2: SQVTM and ANQGSEA. V lost 5 bases, J lost 1 base, and 4 bases stayed unmatched. The CDR3 sequence is CSVPGQGGNYGYTF. CDR3 DNA sequence: TGCAGCGTTCCCGGACAGGGGGGTAACTATGGCTACACCTTC.

J is TRBJ1-1 and V is TRBV12-3 or TRBV12-4; D uncertain. The CDR3 spans 13 residues. Trimming left V 5 bases short and J 1 base short, with 8 bases between. Written as DNA, the CDR3 is TGTGCCAGCAGTGCACGGGGGAACACTGAAGCTTTCTTT. Translated, it gives CASSARGNTEAFF.

The V gene is TRBV30, the J gene TRBJ2-7, with D possibly being TRBD2 (6 bases). The CDR3 spans 16 residues. From germline, CDR1 is GTSNPN and CDR2 SVGIG (reference sequence). With 5 bases removed from V and 2 bases from J, the gap between germline ends came to 22 bases. Here the CDR3 reads CAWRPGGAQGAYEQYF. In DNA, the CDR3 is TGTGCCTGGCGCCCCGGCGGGGCCCAAGGCGCCTACGAGCAGTACTTC. The variable domain in full, completed from reference TRBV30 and TRBJ2-7, reads SQTIHQWPATLVQPVGSPLSLECTVEGTSNPNLYWYRQAAGRGLQLLFYSVGIGQISSEVPQNLSASRPQDRQFILSSKKLLLSDSGFYLCAWRPGGAQGAYEQYFGPGTRLTVT.

V is TRBV19 and J is TRBJ1-4; tentative D call: TRBD1 (5 bases). The CDR3 is made up of 15 amino acids. Trimming stripped 5 bases from V and 4 bases from J, with 14 bases between. CDR1 is LNHDA, CDR2 SQIVND, per germline (reference sequence). CDR3 DNA sequence: TGTGCCAGTAGTTCTCCGGGGGACGGTAATGAAAAACTGTTTTTT. This codes for CASSSPGDGNEKLFF.

V gene TRBV19 combines with J gene TRBJ1-1; the match to TRBD1 covers 7 bases. The CDR3 covers 13 residues. J gave up 4 bases and V 6 bases, and 5 bases lay outside the gene matches. From germline, CDR1 is LNHDA and CDR2 SQIVND (reference sequence). In DNA, the CDR3 is TGTGCCAGTAGATGGGGACAGATCACTGAAGCTTTCTTT. Amino acids: CASRWGQITEAFF.

V gene TRBV18 combines with J gene TRBJ1-1, with D possibly TRBD1 on 5 matching bases. The CDR3 contains 16 residues. Germline V gene sequence: CDR1 KGHSH, CDR2 LQKENI. Trimming took off 1 base at V and 2 bases at J, with 14 bases between the two ends. This CDR3 reads CASSPLTTDRNTEAFF. The CDR3 DNA follows: TGTGCCAGCTCACCACTAACGACAGACAGAAACACTGAAGCTTTCTTT.

The chain uses TRBV29-1 and TRBJ1-1; D remains unclear. This CDR3 contains 10 residues. V was trimmed by 3 bases and J by 8 bases, leaving 7 bases between them. Germline V gene sequence: CDR1 SQVTM, CDR2 ANQGSEA. CDR3 nucleotides: TGCAGCGTTGATAGTCAGGAAGCTTTCTTT. It translates to CSVDSQEAFF.

The chain links TRBV27 to TRBJ2-1; 9 bases line up with TRBD2. CDR1 and CDR2 from the germline V gene are MNHEY and SMNVEV (reference sequence). V was clipped by 3 bases and J by 9 bases; unmatched bases: 6. The length of the CDR3 is 14 residues. CDR3 residues: CASSFGLAGIEQFF. Here the CDR3 DNA reads TGTGCCAGCAGTTTTGGCCTAGCGGGAATTGAGCAGTTCTTC.

This chain uses TRBV7-6 with TRBJ2-2; 9 nucleotides agree with TRBD2. Per the germline V gene, CDR1 is SGHVS and CDR2 is FNYEAQ. J was trimmed by 4 bases and V by 2 bases; bases with no gene match: 11. This CDR3 is 18 amino acids long. CDR3 in DNA: TGTGCCAGCAGCTTATATGTAGCGGGAGATGGGAGCACCGGGGAGCTGTTTTTT. Translated: CASSLYVAGDGSTGELFF. Using reference TRBV7-6 and TRBJ2-2 for the parts outside the CDR3, the full variable domain is GAGVSQSPRYKVTKRGQDVALRCDPISGHVSLYWYRQALGQGPEFLTYFNYEAQQDKSGLPNDRFSAERPEGSISTLTIQRTEQRDSAMYRCASSLYVAGDGSTGELFFGEGSRLTVL.

This chain connects TRBV5-1 to TRBJ2-4, with 9 bases identical to TRBD2. Germline assignment: CDR1 SGHRS and CDR2 YFSETQ. The CDR3 covers 15 residues. V lost 7 bases and J lost 0; bases outside the gene matches: 5. CDR3 in amino acids: CASSKLAGAKNIQYF. The CDR3 DNA is TGCGCCAGCTCAAAACTAGCGGGAGCCAAAAACATTCAGTACTTC.

V gene TRBV3-1 (or the pseudogene TRBV3-2) combines with J gene TRBJ1-1; a weak D match, TRBD1 (6 bases). V was shortened by 3 bases and J by 8 bases, with 13 bases between the two germline ends. CDR3 length: 13 amino acids. Germline CDR1 LGHDT, CDR2 YNNKEL (reference sequence). CDR3 in amino acids: CASSQGAGSEAFF. CDR3 in DNA: TGTGCCAGCAGCCAGGGGGCGGGCAGCGAAGCTTTCTTT.

The count of this clone is one. The junction and the germline gene differ at one end; a read error may be behind it. This chain links TRBV27 with TRBJ1-1; the D gene is possibly TRBD1 (6 bases). The CDR3 is made up of 17 amino acids. Germline loops: CDR1 MNHEY, CDR2 SMNVEV (reference sequence). The CDR3 is CASSLSWGRGARTEAFF. CDR3 DNA: TGTGCCAGCAGTCTATCTTGGGGAAGGGGGGCGCGCACTGAAGCTTTCTTT.